This T cell receptor (beta chain) was recorded in a study of T cell clonality in common variable immunodeficiency. Profiled with immunoSEQ multiplex PCR; TCRdb holds only in-frame clones, not every one. The data show about 66,000 clones, with none appearing a single time. Germline V gene sequence: CDR1 SSHAT, CDR2 FNYEAQ (reference sequence). The CDR3 loop spans 15 amino acids. This clone was seen ten or more times. The junction and the germline gene differ at one end; a read error may be behind it. The CDR3 is cut off 3 residues early in the read; its end comes from the germline J gene. Sequencing input: peripheral blood mononuclear cells. The chain links TRBV7-7 to TRBJ2-1; 8 nucleotides align to TRBD1. This TCR derives from a person aged 18-70 years in good health. CDR3 bases read: TGTGCTAGCAGCCCGACAGGGGTTCCCTACAATGAG. Protein: CASSPTGVPYNE. In full, the CDR3 reads CASSPTGVPYNEQFF.